Presented here are 25 T cell receptor beta chains from one specimen sequenced in a study of monozygotic twins with inflammatory bowel disease. TCRdb re-called the 5' RACE reads; one entry per CDR3 protein, DNA not given. The sample table sets out 400,000 or so distinct CDR3 sequences. Sequenced sample: blood. All receptors come from a human donor with ulcerative colitis or Crohn's disease, or a healthy co-twin of an affected twin (not recorded which).

This sequence joins TRBV6-1 and TRBJ2-7. CDR3 length: 12 residues. Germline CDR1 MNHNS, CDR2 SASEGT. CDR3 amino acids: CASNNNRHEQYF.

The genes are TRBV12-3 or TRBV12-4 and TRBJ1-1. This CDR3 spans 17 amino acids. The CDR3 here is CAGIKGGASFSGTEAFF.

CDR3 protein: CASSLDGTGGQEQYF. This sequence joins TRBV5-1 and TRBJ2-7; the TCRdb call, TRBD1, lacks DNA for checking. The CDR3 consists of 15 residues. The V gene's germline CDR1 is SGHRS and CDR2 YFSETQ. The whole variable domain, filled in from reference TRBV5-1 and TRBJ2-7, reads KAGVTQTPRYLIKTRGQQVTLSCSPISGHRSVSWYQQTPGQGLQFLFEYFSETQRNKGNFPGRFSGRQFSNSRSEMNVSTLELGDSALYLCASSLDGTGGQEQYFGPGTRLTVT.

V gene TRBV18 combines with J gene TRBJ2-7; TCRdb's D call of TRBD1 is untestable without DNA. The CDR3 runs to 15 residues. Germline assignment: CDR1 KGHSH and CDR2 LQKENI. CDR3 sequence: CASSPNGQALDEQYF.

The rearrangement uses TRBV25-1 and TRBJ2-3. The CDR3 contains 15 residues. Germline V gene sequence: CDR1 MGHDK, CDR2 SYGVNS. CDR3 in amino acids: CASTPSRRNTDTQYF.

CDR3 residues: CSVGQGIEAFF. The chain combines TRBV29-1 with TRBJ1-1; lacking DNA, the TRBD1 call made by TCRdb goes unchecked. The CDR3 consists of 11 residues. Germline values: CDR1 SQVTM, CDR2 ANQGSEA.

The V and J genes are TRBV5-1 and TRBJ2-2. The germline CDR1 and CDR2 sequences are SGHRS and YFSETQ. The CDR3 length is 14 residues. The CDR3 sequence: CASSQPPNTGELFF.

The chain is built from TRBV27 and TRBJ2-7; as DNA is missing, the TRBD1 call by TCRdb cannot be tested. The germline V gene has CDR1 MNHEY and CDR2 SMNVEV (reference sequence). The CDR3 is 13 amino acids. The CDR3 sequence: CASSRLGTYEQYF.

The V and J genes are TRBV20-1 and TRBJ2-1; TCRdb's D call, TRBD1, is unchecked because there is no DNA. CDR3 length: 16 residues. Germline CDR1 DFQATT, CDR2 SNEGSKA (reference sequence). Here the CDR3 reads CSGTGTGPNSYNEQFF.

V gene TRBV7-2 combines with J gene TRBJ2-7. This CDR3 comprises 13 residues. Germline CDR1 is SGHTA and CDR2 is FQGNSA. The CDR3 is CASSLTEPYEQYF.

The V and J genes are TRBV10-3 and TRBJ2-7. This CDR3 spans 13 amino acids. Germline V lookup: CDR1 ENHRY, CDR2 SYGVKD. CDR3 protein: CAISDTTFYEQYF.

The chain is built from TRBV20-1 and TRBJ2-1; the D call from TCRdb, TRBD2, cannot be confirmed without DNA. The CDR3 consists of 13 residues. The germline gives CDR1 DFQATT, CDR2 SNEGSKA (reference sequence). This chain's CDR3 is CGTSGSSYNEQFF.

This chain links TRBV4-1 with TRBJ2-7. The CDR3 covers 15 residues. Per germline, CDR1 MGHRA and CDR2 YSYEKL. The CDR3 sequence: CASSQDRMASYEQYF.

The CDR3 spells CASSQEGQGAYEQYF. The chain carries TRBV3-1 and TRBJ2-7; with no DNA, the TCRdb D assignment of TRBD1 cannot be verified. This CDR3 is 15 amino acids long. The germline V gene encodes CDR1 LGHDT and CDR2 YNNKEL (reference sequence).

The gene calls are TRBV28 and TRBJ2-5. The CDR3 is 13 residues long. Germline V lookup: CDR1 MDHEN, CDR2 SYDVKM. Here the CDR3 reads CASLQIHQETQYF.

The chain recombines TRBV7-9 with TRBJ1-1; TCRdb's D gene call, TRBD1, goes unchecked for lack of DNA. The germline V gene has CDR1 SEHNR and CDR2 FQNEAQ (reference sequence). The CDR3 is 14 amino acids. CDR3 protein: CASRMTGMNTEAFF.

This chain uses TRBV29-1 with TRBJ2-3; TCRdb proposes TRBD2, but this gene call is untestable without DNA. This CDR3 region has 15 residues. Germline-derived CDR1 and CDR2 are SQVTM and ANQGSEA. The CDR3 loop is CSVGGAEGFTDTQYF.

J is TRBJ1-5 and V is TRBV12-3 or TRBV12-4; TCRdb lists TRBD1, though no DNA is available to test this call. This CDR3 contains 15 residues. CDR3 region: CASSTRGLGNQPQHF.

V and J are TRBV6-5 and TRBJ2-7; the D call from TCRdb, TRBD1, cannot be confirmed without DNA. The CDR3 is 14 amino acids. The germline gives CDR1 MNHEY, CDR2 SVGAGI. The CDR3 spells CASSSTGGKDEQYF.

This chain links TRBV11-2 with TRBJ2-3; as DNA is missing, the TRBD2 call by TCRdb cannot be tested. CDR1 is SGHAT, CDR2 FQNNGV, per germline. The CDR3 is made up of 18 amino acids. This CDR3 reads CASSSYVGTRATTDTQYF.

The chain uses TRBV10-3 and TRBJ2-3. The CDR3 runs 15 residues. Germline CDR1 is ENHRY and CDR2 is SYGVKD. CDR3 residues: CAISVDGIPTDTQYF.

This sequence joins TRBV30 and TRBJ2-1. Looked up from germline, CDR1 is GTSNPN and CDR2 is SVGIG (reference sequence). The length of the CDR3 is 11 residues. CDR3 sequence: CAWSFRSEQFF.

The V and J genes are TRBV19 and TRBJ1-1. This CDR3 is 14 amino acids long. The V gene's germline CDR1 is LNHDA and CDR2 SQIVND (reference sequence). CDR3 sequence: CASSPAAVNTEAFF.

V gene TRBV12-3 or TRBV12-4 combines with J gene TRBJ2-5. The CDR3 length is 11 residues. The CDR3 region is CASSLGRDQYF.

CDR3 sequence: CASSLRGESTEAFF. This sequence joins TRBV25-1 and TRBJ1-1; TCRdb selects TRBD1, and the lack of DNA leaves this call unchecked. Germline values: CDR1 MGHDK, CDR2 SYGVNS. This CDR3 is built from 14 residues.